This TCR beta chain was recovered during a study of control samples from healthy donors and cancer patients. The CDR3 covers 16 residues. CDR1 is SGHAT and CDR2 is FQDESV in the germline V gene (reference sequence). With V trimmed by 5 bases and J by 0 bases, 4 bases remained unmatched. TCRdb's copy holds only in-frame clones and misses some; the assay was immunoSEQ multiplex PCR. This table has some 99,000 clones, around 89% appearing once. This receptor was taken from a woman in her forties or fifties in good health. This rearrangement joins TRBV11-1 to TRBJ2-6; 7 bases are shared with TRBD1. The specimen was blood. The CDR3 reads CASSTTGSSGANVLTF. The CDR3 coding sequence is TGTGCCAGCAGCACGACAGGGAGCTCTGGGGCCAACGTCCTGACTTTC.